The TCR beta chain under discussion was sequenced for a study of shared clonotypes between healthy human individuals. Remarks on this clone: Its antigen is undetermined. Other DNA sequences in this sample translate to the same CDR3.

The germline V gene has CDR1 SGDLS and CDR2 YYNGEE. The V gene lost 0 bases and the J gene lost 5 bases, with 8 bases spanning the gap. CDR3 size: 13 residues. General study results and limits: Shared clonotypes: approximately 4.5% naive CD4, around 3.5% naive CD8, roughly 2.2% memory CD4, over 0.3% memory CD8. On the whole, naive subsets had larger estimated richness than memory subsets had. Researchers sampled blood only, noting tissue repertoires likely differ.

Sequencing used immunoSEQ multiplex PCR; TCRdb keeps in-frame clones, though not all of them. The repertoire holds 2 million to 2.5 million clones, with approximately 96% as singletons. The chain couples TRBV9 to TRBJ1-1; the D is unclear. The clonotype comes from a man aged 18 to 30 in good health. The source material was naive CD4+ T cells sorted from blood. This sample's subset: CD45RA+ positively selected. The CDR3: CASSVDGNTEAFF. The CDR3 bases are TGTGCCAGCAGCGTAGACGGGAATACTGAAGCTTTCTTT. The full variable domain, with the rest looked up from reference TRBV9 and TRBJ1-1, is DSGVTQTPKHLITATGQRVTLRCSPRSGDLSVYWYQQSLDQGLQFLIQYYNGEERAKGNILERFSAQQFPDLHSELNLSSLELGDSALYFCASSVDGNTEAFFGQGTRLTVV.